This T cell receptor (beta chain) was found in a study of cytomegalovirus exposure and HLA in healthy donors. Profiled with immunoSEQ multiplex PCR; TCRdb holds only in-frame clones, not every one. The sample lists 150,000 to 250,000 clones; 70% to 85% were seen once. This CDR3 contains 13 residues. CDR1 is SGHVS, CDR2 FNYEAQ, per germline. V lost 3 bases, J lost 0 bases, and 5 bases lay in between. The clonotype originates from a woman in her 30s in good health and CMV-seropositive. The chain is built from TRBV7-6 and TRBJ1-1; D gene ambiguous. Sequencing was done on a sample of PBMCs. CDR3 residues: CASSLSLNTEAFF. In nucleotides, the CDR3 is TGTGCCAGCAGCTTGAGTCTGAACACTGAAGCTTTCTTT.